These 22 T cell receptor beta chains share one sample of origin, sequenced in a study of blood T cell repertoires in COVID-19. Here immunoSEQ multiplex PCR was the method, and the copy in TCRdb shows in-frame clones only, minus some. The profile shows some 370,000 clones, around 83% of them singletons. Sequencing was done on a sample of PBMCs or T cells enriched from blood (not recorded which). The receptors were gathered from a woman aged 45 to 65 who had recovered from COVID-19.

The chain employs TRBV4-3 and TRBJ1-4; 9 nucleotides align to TRBD1. Trimming cost V 3 bases and J 3 bases; bases outside gene matches: 2. The CDR3 has 15 residues. Germline V gives CDR1 LGHNA, CDR2 YSLEER. CDR3: CASSQTGGPNEKLFF. The CDR3 DNA sequence: TGCGCCAGCAGCCAGACAGGGGGTCCTAATGAAAAACTGTTTTTT.

This chain connects TRBV6-1 to TRBJ2-3; no definite D call. Looked up from germline, CDR1 is MNHNS and CDR2 is SASEGT. V lost 0 bases and J lost 0, with 16 bases in between. The CDR3 runs 18 residues. CDR3 protein: CASSEAYYLVLSTDTQYF. Written as DNA, the CDR3 is TGTGCCAGCAGTGAAGCCTACTACCTAGTTCTCAGCACAGATACGCAGTATTTT.

This clone came up once. The rearrangement links TRBV27 to TRBJ1-2; 9 nucleotides align to TRBD1. The CDR3 has 13 residues. Germline V gene sequence: CDR1 MNHEY, CDR2 SMNVEV (reference sequence). Unmatched junction bases numbered 5, after V lost 8 bases and J lost 4 bases. The CDR3 DNA is TGTGCCAGCCGGACAGGGGTAACCTATGGCTACACCTTC. Protein: CASRTGVTYGYTF.

The V call is TRBV25-1, the J call TRBJ2-2; 9 bases are a match to TRBD1. Germline V gene data show CDR1 as MGHDK and CDR2 as SYGVNS. This CDR3 region has 16 residues. V gave up 4 bases and J gave up 4 bases; unmatched junction bases: 7. DNA of the CDR3: TGTGCCAGCAGTGTACTACAGGGGGCGAGCACCGGGGAGCTGTTTTTT. This gives the protein CASSVLQGASTGELFF. Looking up the rest from reference TRBV25-1 and TRBJ2-2 gives the full variable domain: EADIYQTPRYLVIGTGKKITLECSQTMGHDKMYWYQQDPGMELHLIHYSYGVNSTEKGDLSSESTVSRIRTEHFPLTLESARPSHTSQYLCASSVLQGASTGELFFGEGSRLTVL.

In the case of this clone: Compared with germline, one end of the junction differs, possibly owing to a read error. The chain joins TRBV6-2 or TRBV6-3 to TRBJ1-2; 8 bases are a match to TRBD1. The CDR3 spans 13 residues. Germline V gene sequence: CDR1 MNHEY, CDR2 SVGEGT. The CDR3 DNA reads TGTGCCAGCACCCCCATGAGCAGGGGGCCCCCCCGCTTC. It is translated as CASTPMSRGPPRF.

This chain links TRBV5-4 with TRBJ2-7, with 9 bases aligning to TRBD1. V gave up 4 bases and J gave up 4 bases; unmatched junction bases: 12. Germline V CDR1 and CDR2: SGHNT, YYREEE (reference sequence). This CDR3 region has 16 residues. The CDR3 DNA sequence: TGTGCCAGCAGCCCCGCGGGGACAGGGCAGAGATACGAGCAGTACTTC. Amino acids: CASSPAGTGQRYEQYF.

V usage is TRBV4-2 and J usage is TRBJ1-4; 11 bases line up with TRBD1. Germline V gene lookup returns CDR1 LGHNA and CDR2 YNFKEQ. The CDR3 totals 15 residues. Trimming cost V 0 bases and J 7 bases; bases outside gene matches: 1. The CDR3 coding sequence is TGTGCCAGCAGCCAAGAAGGACAGGGGGCTGAAAAACTGTTTTTT. Amino acid sequence: CASSQEGQGAEKLFF.

The chain uses TRBV19 and TRBJ1-5; weak D call: TRBD1 (6 bases). V lost 4 bases to trimming and J lost 0 bases, with 16 bases between them. The CDR3 is 17 amino acids. Germline V gene lookup returns CDR1 LNHDA and CDR2 SQIVND (reference sequence). CDR3 region: CASSTRGGVNSNQPQHF. The CDR3 DNA follows: TGTGCCAGTAGTACTAGGGGGGGGGTCAATAGCAATCAGCCCCAGCATTTT.

The chain is built from TRBV7-2 and TRBJ2-3; 11 bases map to TRBD2. Germline-derived CDR1 and CDR2 are SGHTA and FQGNSA. V gave up 6 bases and J gave up 6 bases; unmatched junction bases: 11. CDR3 length equals 16 residues. CDR3 loop: CASRRLAGGPGDTQYF. In DNA form, the CDR3 reads TGTGCCAGCAGACGATTAGCGGGGGGGCCGGGGGATACGCAGTATTTT.

The V gene is TRBV19, the J gene TRBJ1-5, with a tentative D call TRBD1 (5 bases). Germline V gene lookup returns CDR1 LNHDA and CDR2 SQIVND (reference sequence). The V gene lost 9 bases and the J gene lost 0 bases, with 21 bases spanning the gap. This CDR3 contains 17 residues. CDR3 coding DNA: TGTGCCAGCCGAGGGGTAGCGGGACTTTATAGCAATCAGCCCCAGCATTTT. Its protein is CASRGVAGLYSNQPQHF.

This chain links TRBV27 with TRBJ1-1; D call uncertain. V gave up 3 bases and J gave up 11 bases, with 34 bases separating them. Germline CDR1 is MNHEY and CDR2 is SMNVEV (reference sequence). The CDR3 runs 19 residues. CDR3 sequence: CASSFPLRPCRSARVNAFF. The CDR3 region has the DNA TGTGCCAGCAGTTTCCCCCTTCGACCTTGTCGGTCTGCCCGGGTAAATGCTTTCTTT.

The chain employs TRBV2 and TRBJ2-6; D possibly corresponds to TRBD1 (7 bases). Germline V gene data show CDR1 as SNHLY and CDR2 as FYNNEI. The CDR3 totals 15 residues. Trimming took 7 bases from V and 5 from J, leaving 15 bases between them. CDR3 bases: TGTGCCAGCACCGGGCAGGGGGGCTGGGCCAACGTCCTGACTTTC. Encoded protein: CASTGQGGWANVLTF.

Here the CDR3 DNA reads TGTGCCAGCAGTACTCCTAACTATGGCTACACCTTC. Protein product: CASSTPNYGYTF. V usage is TRBV12-3 or TRBV12-4 and J usage is TRBJ1-2; D remains ambiguous. This CDR3 has 12 residues. V was cut by 5 bases and J by 0 bases, with 4 bases left in between.

The chain couples TRBV4-1 to TRBJ2-7; no firm D call. Germline V gene lookup returns CDR1 MGHRA and CDR2 YSYEKL. The V gene lost 1 base and the J gene lost 3 bases, with 13 bases spanning the gap. The CDR3 is 15 amino acids. This CDR3 reads CASSQVQPGYYEQYF. The CDR3 DNA follows: TGCGCCAGCAGCCAAGTCCAACCCGGGTACTACGAGCAGTACTTC.

This chain joins TRBV4-3 and TRBJ1-1; D remains ambiguous. Trimming shortened V by 0 bases and J by 8 bases, and 10 bases separated the two germline ends. CDR1 is LGHNA, CDR2 YSLEER, per germline. The CDR3 is made up of 13 amino acids. CDR3 in amino acids: CASSQDIWREAFF. CDR3 DNA sequence: TGCGCCAGCAGCCAAGATATATGGAGAGAAGCTTTCTTT.

The gene calls are TRBV4-1 and TRBJ2-3; TRBD2 matches 9 bases. This CDR3 region has 17 residues. The germline V gene has CDR1 MGHRA and CDR2 YSYEKL. Unmatched junction bases numbered 13, after V lost 0 bases and J lost 9 bases. CDR3 coding DNA: TGCGCCAGCAGCCAAGACGAAGGTAGCGGGAGTTTTAGGACGCAGTATTTT. Its protein product is CASSQDEGSGSFRTQYF.

This clone was counted once. The genes are TRBV2 and TRBJ1-2, with 10 bases that match TRBD1. The germline CDR1 and CDR2 sequences are SNHLY and FYNNEI. V shed 9 bases and J 6 bases; nucleotides not matched to a gene: 7. The CDR3 totals 13 residues. CDR3 region: CASTRTGGDGYTF. The DNA for the CDR3 is TGTGCCAGTACCCGGACAGGGGGTGATGGCTACACCTTC.

The chain carries TRBV3-1 (or the pseudogene TRBV3-2) and TRBJ1-2; D is unclear. Trimming took 0 bases from V and 7 from J, leaving 9 bases between them. This CDR3 comprises 13 residues. CDR1 is LGHDT and CDR2 is YNNKEL in the germline V gene (reference sequence). CDR3: CASSQEVYRGYTF. The CDR3 nucleotides are TGTGCCAGCAGCCAAGAAGTCTACCGTGGCTACACCTTC.

The CDR3 sequence is CASSPPFVQGGNTIYF. The CDR3 nucleotides read TGTGCCAGCTCACCACCTTTTGTGCAGGGTGGAAACACCATATATTTT. J is TRBJ1-3 and V is TRBV18; the D gene is possibly TRBD1 (5 bases). Trimming took 0 bases from V and 3 from J, leaving 12 bases between them. This CDR3 contains 16 residues. Germline CDR1 is KGHSH and CDR2 is LQKENI.

The rearrangement uses TRBV23-1 and TRBJ1-6; a weak D match, TRBD1 (6 bases). TRBV23-1 counts as an open reading frame of uncertain function. The V and J ends lost 9 bases and 0 bases respectively, with 30 bases between them. The CDR3 runs to 21 residues. CDR3 sequence reads: CARDNAGENLSRSSYNSPLHF. The CDR3 coding sequence is TGCGCCAGAGATAATGCAGGGGAGAACCTATCCCGGAGCTCCTATAATTCACCCCTCCACTTT.

This chain connects TRBV19 to TRBJ2-3; D is unresolved. The CDR3 is made up of 13 amino acids. V was clipped by 9 bases and J by 2 bases, with 12 bases between them. In germline, CDR1 is LNHDA, CDR2 SQIVND (reference sequence). The CDR3 sequence is CASSDTVTDTQYF. For the CDR3, the DNA is TGTGCCAGCTCAGACACAGTCACAGATACGCAGTATTTT.

This chain uses TRBV6-1 with TRBJ1-5, with a possible D match to TRBD1 (5 bases). The CDR3 is made up of 15 amino acids. The V gene lost 2 bases and the J gene lost 1 base, with 9 bases spanning the gap. Germline-derived CDR1 and CDR2 are MNHNS and SASEGT. The CDR3 bases are TGTGCCAGCAGTGAACAGGGTCGGAGCAATCAGCCCCAGCATTTT. Protein sequence: CASSEQGRSNQPQHF.